This record covers a single TCR beta chain. This record belongs to a study of blood T cell repertoires in COVID-19. In the study overall: The analysed material was cDNA or gDNA that came from T cells, B-cell-depleted T cells, or PBMCs.

Produced via immunoSEQ multiplex PCR; TCRdb's table is partial and in-frame only. The sample gives fewer than 250,000 clones, roughly 82% of which show up once; around 4.7% is in the top ten. The receptor comes from a woman aged 65 to 85 with acute or convalescent COVID-19. Sequenced material: peripheral blood.

CDR3 sequence: CASTRLSSGNTIYF. CDR3 sequence (DNA): TGTGCCAGCACCCGACTTAGCTCTGGAAACACCATATATTTT. This rearrangement joins TRBV28 to TRBJ1-3, with unresolved D. This CDR3 has 14 amino acids. Germline V lookup: CDR1 MDHEN, CDR2 SYDVKM. V shed 7 bases and J shed 0 bases, with 10 bases lying between them.